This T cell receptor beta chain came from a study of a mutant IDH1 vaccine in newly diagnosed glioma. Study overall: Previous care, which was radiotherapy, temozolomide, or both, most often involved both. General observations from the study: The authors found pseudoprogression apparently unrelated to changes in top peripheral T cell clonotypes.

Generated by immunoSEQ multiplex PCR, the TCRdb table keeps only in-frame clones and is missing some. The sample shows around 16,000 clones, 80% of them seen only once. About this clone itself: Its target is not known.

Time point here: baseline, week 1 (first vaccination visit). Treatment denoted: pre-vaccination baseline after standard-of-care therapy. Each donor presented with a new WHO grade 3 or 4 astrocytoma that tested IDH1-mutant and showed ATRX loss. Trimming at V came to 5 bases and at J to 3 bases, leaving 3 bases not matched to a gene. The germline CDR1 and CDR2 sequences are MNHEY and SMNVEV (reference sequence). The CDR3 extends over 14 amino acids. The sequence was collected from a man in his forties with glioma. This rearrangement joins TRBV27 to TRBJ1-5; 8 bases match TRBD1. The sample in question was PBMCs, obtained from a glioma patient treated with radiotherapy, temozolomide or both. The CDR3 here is CASSRQGNNQPQHF. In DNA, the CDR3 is TGTGCCAGCAGTAGACAGGGGAACAATCAGCCCCAGCATTTT.